One sample yielded the 29 T cell receptor beta chains listed below, sequenced in a study of Ad26.COV2.S vaccination and SARS-CoV-2 variants. Treatment reported: around 19 received Ad26.COV2.S at low or high dose, single or two shots; several received placebo; per-sample allocation not given. Samples came from day 63 after the first vaccine or placebo injection. TCRdb's copy holds only in-frame clones and misses some; the assay was immunoSEQ multiplex PCR. The sample yields around 450,000 clones, 80% to 90% seen once. Here the sequenced sample was peripheral blood, taken in a trial of Ad26.COV2.S vaccine versus placebo. Every receptor here comes from a person between 18 and 65 years old who received the Ad26.COV2.S COVID-19 vaccine or a placebo.

The rearrangement uses TRBV4-3 and TRBJ1-4; D is possibly TRBD1 (5 bases). From germline, CDR1 is LGHNA and CDR2 YSLEER. Trimming took off 1 base at V and 8 bases at J, with 5 bases between the two ends. The CDR3 is 12 residues long. The CDR3 DNA reads TGCGCCAGCAGCCAAGCAGGGGAAAAACTGTTTTTT. This sequence encodes CASSQAGEKLFF.

This chain links TRBV18 with TRBJ2-2; D unclear. The V gene's germline CDR1 is KGHSH and CDR2 LQKENI. The germline V and J ends were trimmed by 3 bases and 4 bases, with 12 bases remaining between them. The CDR3 has 15 residues. CDR3 sequence (DNA): TGTGCCAGCTCACCTCTTCAGGCCCGCACCGGGGAGCTGTTTTTT. Translating it yields CASSPLQARTGELFF. The full variable domain, completed using reference TRBV18 and TRBJ2-2, is NAGVMQNPRHLVRRRGQEARLRCSPMKGHSHVYWYRQLPEEGLKFMVYLQKENIIDESGMPKERFSAEFPKEGPSILRIQQVVRGDSAAYFCASSPLQARTGELFFGEGSRLTVL.

The V gene is TRBV18, the J gene TRBJ2-1; 12 bases are shared with TRBD2. Germline CDR1 is KGHSH and CDR2 is LQKENI. CDR3 length: 16 residues. Trimming at V came to 3 bases and at J to 4 bases, leaving 4 bases not matched to a gene. The CDR3 bases are TGTGCCAGCTCACCCTTCCTAGCGGGAGGGTACAATGAGCAGTTCTTC. Protein product: CASSPFLAGGYNEQFF. The full variable domain, rest sourced from reference TRBV18 and TRBJ2-1, is NAGVMQNPRHLVRRRGQEARLRCSPMKGHSHVYWYRQLPEEGLKFMVYLQKENIIDESGMPKERFSAEFPKEGPSILRIQQVVRGDSAAYFCASSPFLAGGYNEQFFGPGTRLTVL.

The gene calls are TRBV6-5 and TRBJ2-7; the D is unclear. The CDR3 length is 10 residues. Germline V CDR1 and CDR2: MNHEY, SVGAGI. V lost 9 bases and J 6 bases, leaving 9 bases between the germline ends. CDR3 sequence reads: CASRRREQYF. CDR3 coding DNA: TGTGCCAGTAGACGCCGCGAGCAGTACTTC.

This chain links TRBV20-1 with TRBJ1-4, with D hard to call. Germline loops: CDR1 DFQATT, CDR2 SNEGSKA (reference sequence). This CDR3 is 10 amino acids long. V lost 3 bases, J lost 10 bases, and 6 bases lay in between. CDR3 amino acids: CSASVLKLFF. The CDR3 bases are TGCAGTGCTAGCGTACTAAAACTGTTTTTT.

This rearrangement joins TRBV5-4 to TRBJ2-5; TRBD2 agrees at 11 bases. This CDR3 has 16 amino acids. Germline V gene lookup returns CDR1 SGHNT and CDR2 YYREEE (reference sequence). Germline trimming cut 5 bases from V and 0 bases from J; bases unmatched to any gene: 6. The CDR3 DNA reads TGTGCCAGCAGTCCTACTAGCGGGGGAGACCAAGAGACCCAGTACTTC. It codes for CASSPTSGGDQETQYF.

This clone was detected a few times. The rearrangement joins TRBV5-1 to TRBJ2-7; D is possibly TRBD1 (7 bases). The germline V gene has CDR1 SGHRS and CDR2 YFSETQ. The CDR3 has 15 residues. Trimming cost V 4 bases and J 5 bases, with 19 bases left between them. CDR3 bases: TGCGCCAGCAGCCCCCGCAGGGGGGTGCTCCACGAGCAGTACTTC. As protein: CASSPRRGVLHEQYF.

V is TRBV5-1 and J is TRBJ2-3; a possible D gene is TRBD1 (5 bases). The CDR3 length is 14 residues. V was cut by 0 bases and J by 3 bases, with 8 bases left in between. Germline assignment: CDR1 SGHRS and CDR2 YFSETQ. CDR3 loop: CASSLGRVTDTQYF. CDR3 nucleotides: TGCGCCAGCAGCTTGGGCAGGGTTACAGATACGCAGTATTTT.

This clone was picked up one time. CDR3 bases: TGTGCCAGCAGTCCCCCAGGGCAGGGGGTGCAGTTCTTC. Amino acids: CASSPPGQGVQFF. The rearrangement joins TRBV6-5 to TRBJ2-1; TRBD1 agrees at 7 bases. With V trimmed by 5 bases and J by 12 bases, 10 bases remained unmatched. In germline, CDR1 is MNHEY, CDR2 SVGAGI. CDR3 size: 13 residues.

CDR3: CAWSRPEFNEKLFF. DNA of the CDR3: TGTGCCTGGAGTCGCCCTGAGTTTAATGAAAAACTGTTTTTT. The chain employs TRBV30 and TRBJ1-4; D call uncertain. Between the trimmed V and J ends, which lost 2 bases and 4 bases, there was a span of 11 bases. The CDR3 runs 14 residues. Germline V lookup: CDR1 GTSNPN, CDR2 SVGIG (reference sequence).

Concerning this clone: Other DNA sequences from this sample encode an identical CDR3 as well. The V and J genes are TRBV5-1 and TRBJ1-5; D perhaps matches TRBD1 (5 bases). Germline V gene data show CDR1 as SGHRS and CDR2 as YFSETQ. The CDR3 covers 14 residues. V gave up 0 bases and J gave up 3 bases, with 7 bases separating them. The CDR3 bases are TGCGCCAGCAGCTTGGGACAGAACAATCAGCCCCAGCATTTT. Its translation: CASSLGQNNQPQHF.

The chain joins TRBV6-5 to TRBJ1-1, with TRBD1 matching over 7 bases. This CDR3 comprises 14 residues. Germline V gene data show CDR1 as MNHEY and CDR2 as SVGAGI. After removal of 2 bases from V and 11 bases from J, the junction contained 11 bases not matched to a gene. The CDR3 reads CASSYLRGGQLAFF. The CDR3 DNA reads as TGTGCCAGCAGTTACCTGAGGGGGGGACAGCTCGCTTTCTTT.

This clone has only one observation. This chain uses TRBV9 with TRBJ2-3, with D tentatively TRBD1 or TRBD2 (6 bases each). The CDR3 runs 15 residues. Germline lookup yields CDR1 SGDLS and CDR2 YYNGEE. The germline V and J ends were trimmed by 4 bases and 6 bases, with 18 bases remaining between them. CDR3 protein: CASSPTVGGRDTQYF. The CDR3 region has the DNA TGTGCCAGCAGCCCAACGGTGGGGGGCAGGGATACGCAGTATTTT.

The chain carries TRBV15 and TRBJ2-4, with D perhaps TRBD1 or TRBD2 (5 bases each). Germline CDR1 and CDR2: LNHNV and YYDKDF (reference sequence). The CDR3 has 16 amino acids. V was clipped by 0 bases and J by 0 bases, with 9 bases between them. The CDR3, as DNA: TGTGCCACCAGCAGAGATGGGGGTTTAGCCAAAAACATTCAGTACTTC. Translated: CATSRDGGLAKNIQYF.

V and J are TRBV5-1 and TRBJ2-1, with D perhaps TRBD2 (6 bases). Trimming removed 2 bases at V and 9 bases at J, with 12 bases between. The CDR3 spans 13 residues. Germline V gene sequence: CDR1 SGHRS, CDR2 YFSETQ. CDR3 protein: CASSLLPGGEQFF. The CDR3 DNA reads as TGCGCCAGCAGCTTATTACCCGGGGGTGAGCAGTTCTTC.

V gene TRBV11-2 combines with J gene TRBJ1-1, with D unresolved. Trimming took 4 bases from V and 1 from J, leaving 7 bases between them. The CDR3 contains 13 residues. The germline V gene has CDR1 SGHAT and CDR2 FQNNGV. CDR3: CASSSDPNTEAFF. For the CDR3, the DNA is TGTGCCAGCAGCTCCGATCCGAACACTGAAGCTTTCTTT.

The rearrangement joins TRBV7-3 to TRBJ2-5; tentatively, D is TRBD2 (6 bases). The CDR3 sequence is 13 residues long. Trimming left V 1 base short and J 7 bases short, with 10 bases between. The germline V gene has CDR1 SGHTA and CDR2 FQGTGA. For the CDR3, the DNA is TGTGCCAGCAGCTTAATTTCCGGGGGGACCCAGTACTTC. It translates to CASSLISGGTQYF. Using reference TRBV7-3 and TRBJ2-5 for the parts outside the CDR3, the full variable domain is GAGVSQTPSNKVTEKGKYVELRCDPISGHTALYWYRQSLGQGPEFLIYFQGTGAADDSGLPNDRFFAVRPEGSVSTLKIQRTERGDSAVYLCASSLISGGTQYFGPGTRLLVL.

The chain combines TRBV5-1 with TRBJ2-3, with a weak D call TRBD2 (5 bases). CDR3 length: 14 amino acids. V was clipped by 1 base and J by 1 base, with 7 bases between them. CDR1 and CDR2 (germline): SGHRS, YFSETQ. The CDR3 DNA follows: TGCGCCAGCAGCTTGCAGGAGGGCACAGATACGCAGTATTTT. It yields the protein CASSLQEGTDTQYF.

The chain recombines TRBV6-5 with TRBJ2-7; D uncertain. CDR3 length: 14 residues. Trimming took off 6 bases at V and 0 bases at J, with 12 bases between the two ends. In germline, CDR1 is MNHEY, CDR2 SVGAGI. CDR3 sequence reads: CASRVGGVSYEQYF. CDR3 DNA: TGTGCCAGCAGGGTGGGCGGAGTCTCCTACGAGCAGTACTTC.

This clone has a handful of counts. The chain couples TRBV13 to TRBJ1-6, with no clear D. The CDR3 contains 14 residues. The V end lost 5 bases, the J end lost 7 bases, and 12 bases lay between the germline ends. Germline V gene data show CDR1 as PRHDT and CDR2 as FYEKMQ (reference sequence). In nucleotides, the CDR3 is TGTGCCAGCAGCGAAGCCTTCGGGAATTCACCCCTCCACTTT. This sequence encodes CASSEAFGNSPLHF. The full variable domain, rest sourced from reference TRBV13 and TRBJ1-6, is AAGVIQSPRHLIKEKRETATLKCYPIPRHDTVYWYQQGPGQDPQFLISFYEKMQSDKGSIPDRFSAQQFSDYHSELNMSSLELGDSALYFCASSEAFGNSPLHFGNGTRLTVT.

The rearrangement uses TRBV7-8 and TRBJ2-1, with D unresolved. Germline loops: CDR1 SGHVS, CDR2 FQNEAQ. Trimming took 0 bases from V and 7 from J, leaving 7 bases between them. This CDR3 comprises 13 residues. CDR3 sequence: CASSLARRNEQFF. CDR3 in DNA: TGTGCCAGCAGCTTAGCGCGGAGAAATGAGCAGTTCTTC.

In regard to this clone: This specimen includes other DNA sequences encoding the same CDR3. This chain joins TRBV5-1 and TRBJ1-5, with 7 bases that match TRBD1. CDR1 is SGHRS, CDR2 YFSETQ, per germline. J gave up 4 bases and V 4 bases, and 2 bases lay outside the gene matches. The CDR3 length is 13 residues. The CDR3 here is CASSLTGNQPQHF. The CDR3 DNA follows: TGCGCCAGCAGCCTGACAGGGAATCAGCCCCAGCATTTT.

CDR3: CASSLSWLAGEKTGELFF. CDR3 in DNA: TGTGCCAGCAGCTTATCTTGGCTAGCGGGAGAAAAAACCGGGGAGCTGTTTTTT. The chain has TRBV11-3 and TRBJ2-2; 10 nucleotides agree with TRBD2. CDR3 length: 18 amino acids. Germline trimming cut 2 bases from V and 5 bases from J; bases unmatched to any gene: 11. From germline, CDR1 is SGHNT and CDR2 YENEEA.

The V and J genes are TRBV5-6 and TRBJ2-4; D gene uncertain. From germline, CDR1 is SGHDT and CDR2 YYEEEE. V gave up 1 base and J gave up 1 base, with 6 bases separating them. CDR3 length equals 14 residues. As DNA, the CDR3 is TGTGCCAGCAGCTTGATATTCGCCAAAAACATTCAGTACTTC. Translated, it gives CASSLIFAKNIQYF.

In DNA, the CDR3 is TGCGCCAGCAGCCAAGTAACAGGGATAAACGGGGAGCTGTTTTTT. This gives the protein CASSQVTGINGELFF. The chain is built from TRBV4-3 and TRBJ2-2; tentative D call: TRBD1 (6 bases). Trimming stripped 1 base from V and 7 bases from J, with 13 bases between. Germline assignment: CDR1 LGHNA and CDR2 YSLEER. The length of the CDR3 is 15 residues.

The gene calls are TRBV3-1 (or the pseudogene TRBV3-2) and TRBJ2-7; 8 bases line up with TRBD2. From germline, CDR1 is LGHDT and CDR2 YNNKEL (reference sequence). J lost 0 bases, V lost 1 base, and 2 bases had no gene match. This CDR3 spans 15 amino acids. The CDR3 DNA is TGTGCCAGCAGCCAAGGACTAGCGTACTCCTACGAGCAGTACTTC. Protein sequence: CASSQGLAYSYEQYF.

The chain carries TRBV6-4 and TRBJ1-5, with 7 bases fitting TRBD1. Germline lookup yields CDR1 MRHNA and CDR2 SNTAGT. V gave up 2 bases and J gave up 6 bases; unmatched junction bases: 4. CDR3 size: 14 residues. The CDR3 loop reads CASSDQGGGQPQHF. CDR3 bases: TGTGCCAGCAGTGACCAAGGGGGCGGTCAGCCCCAGCATTTT.

This clone was counted between two and nine times. As DNA, the CDR3 is TGTGCCAGCAGTTACTTTCCCGTCGGAGGTGAGACCCAGTACTTC. Residues: CASSYFPVGGETQYF. This chain links TRBV6-6 with TRBJ2-5; D is perhaps TRBD2 (5 bases). V lost 1 base and J lost 5, with 14 bases in between. CDR3 length: 15 amino acids. Germline CDR1 and CDR2: MNHNY and SVGAGI (reference sequence).

V is TRBV5-6 and J is TRBJ1-2, with D possibly being TRBD1 (5 bases). The CDR3 totals 16 residues. Germline V CDR1 and CDR2: SGHDT, YYEEEE. V gave up 0 bases and J gave up 3 bases, with 15 bases separating them. The CDR3 DNA is TGTGCCAGCAGCTTGGGGGTCAGGGAGTGGTACTATGGCTACACCTTC. Residues: CASSLGVREWYYGYTF. Full variable domain (missing parts from reference TRBV5-6 and TRBJ1-2): DAGVTQSPTHLIKTRGQQVTLRCSPKSGHDTVSWYQQALGQGPQFIFQYYEEEERQRGNFPDRFSGHQFPNYSSELNVNALLLGDSALYLCASSLGVREWYYGYTFGSGTRLTVV.